What follows is one TCR beta chain and its context. The entry originates in a study of control samples from healthy donors and cancer patients. Germline values: CDR1 SGHAT, CDR2 FQNNGV. CDR3 length: 15 residues. The germline V and J ends were trimmed by 2 bases and 6 bases, with 17 bases remaining between them. Here immunoSEQ multiplex PCR was the method, and the copy in TCRdb shows in-frame clones only, minus some. Among some 120,000 clones listed, over 75% were seen once. Sequenced input: PBMCs. This chain connects TRBV11-2 to TRBJ2-7; possibly TRBD1 or TRBD2 for D (5 bases each). The TCR sequence derives from a woman aged 50 to 60 with colorectal cancer. CDR3 in amino acids: CASSLKSVLGGEQYF. CDR3 nucleotides: TGTGCCAGCAGCTTAAAATCGGTGCTTGGGGGCGAGCAGTACTTC. Filled out from reference TRBV11-2 and TRBJ2-7, the complete variable domain reads EAGVAQSPRYKIIEKRQSVAFWCNPISGHATLYWYQQILGQGPKLLIQFQNNGVVDDSQLPKDRFSAERLKGVDSTLKIQPAKLEDSAVYLCASSLKSVLGGEQYFGPGTRLTVT.